A selection of T cell receptor beta chains follows, all from one sample in a study of PD-1 blockade in classical Hodgkin lymphoma. Data came from immunoSEQ multiplex PCR; TCRdb stores just in-frame clones and leaves some out. There are fewer than 25,000 clones in the sample; 80% occur only once, and approximately 7.7% lies in the top ten. The sequenced sample was peripheral blood mononuclear cells (PBMCs), obtained before the fourth cycle of nivolumab. The receptor source for this set is a human donor with classical Hodgkin lymphoma. The CDR3 runs from the conserved cysteine through the conserved F or W. The order of the fields is V gene, D gene, J gene, clone size, CDR3 DNA, CDR3 protein. The D gene is left open where the match is weak. Rows give clone size only sometimes, using once, few, many, or a class for an expanded clone.

>TRBV7-9|-|TRBJ1-1|-
TGTGCCAGCAGCGCTGAGACAGAGTACACTGAAGCTTTCTTT
CASSAETEYTEAFF
>TRBV29-1|-|TRBJ1-1|-
TGCAGCGCATGGGCGGCGCAGGACACTGAAGCTTTCTTT
CSAWAAQDTEAFF
>TRBV30|-|TRBJ2-7|-
TGTGCCTGGAGTGTACTCTCCTACGAGCAGTACTTC
CAWSVLSYEQYF
>TRBV13|TRBD2|TRBJ2-7|-
TGTGCCAGCAGCCTTACCCGGGGGGGCTCCTACGAGCAGTACTTC
CASSLTRGGSYEQYF
>TRBV27|-|TRBJ1-2|-
TGTGCCAGCACCCGGGACATCGGTCGGGGCTACACCTTC
CASTRDIGRGYTF
>TRBV5-1|-|TRBJ2-7|once
TGCGCCAGCAATGATGGGCAGACCTCCTTGGGGCAGTACTTC
CASNDGQTSLGQYF
>TRBV6-1|-|TRBJ1-1|-
TGTGCCAGCAGTGAAGCATTGGACTCTGAAGCTTTCTTT
CASSEALDSEAFF
>TRBV4-3|TRBD2|TRBJ2-1|-
TGCGCCAGCAGCCATCTCATAGCGGGTCGGGACAATGAGCAGTTCTTC
CASSHLIAGRDNEQFF
>TRBV5-1|TRBD1|TRBJ1-2|-
TGCGCCAGCAGCTTGGAGAGGGGGCAGGATGGCTACACCTTC
CASSLERGQDGYTF
>TRBV11-1|-|TRBJ1-2|-
TGTGCCAGCAGCCCTTCATCTGGGTATGGCTACACCTTC
CASSPSSGYGYTF
>TRBV30|-|TRBJ1-5|few
TGTGCCTGGAGTGGACAGTCGAATCAGCCCCAGCATTTT
CAWSGQSNQPQHF
>TRBV11-1|TRBD2|TRBJ2-3|-
TGTGCCAGCAGCCTTAGCGGGGGGGCACGTACGCAGTATTTT
CASSLSGGARTQYF
>TRBV5-1|-|TRBJ2-7|-
TGCGCCAGCAGCTTTGATGGGGGCAGCACCTACGAGCAGTACTTC
CASSFDGGSTYEQYF
>TRBV28|TRBD2|TRBJ2-7|-
TGTGCAGGGGGTGGCGAGGCTAGCGGGAGTTACGAGCAGTACTTC
CAGGGEASGSYEQYF
>TRBV19|-|TRBJ2-7|-
TGTGCCAGTAGTTCGGACCTCTACGAGCAGTACTTC
CASSSDLYEQYF
>TRBV30|-|TRBJ1-4|-
TGTGCCTGGAGTGTGGGAGACGCAACTAATGAAAAACTGTTTTTT
CAWSVGDATNEKLFF
>TRBV28|-|TRBJ2-5|few
TGTGCCAGCAGTTTATCCCGTCATCGGTACTTC
CASSLSRHRYF
>TRBV18|TRBD1|TRBJ2-4|-
TGTGCCAGCTCACCTTCGGACAGGGGCAATCAGTACTTC
CASSPSDRGNQYF
>TRBV28|-|TRBJ2-3|-
TGTGCCAGCAGTTTAACGTCGGACAGCACAGATACGCAGTATTTT
CASSLTSDSTDTQYF
>TRBV18|-|TRBJ1-4|-
TGTGCCAGCTCACCAACCCTAAAGGAAAAACTGTTTTTT
CASSPTLKEKLFF
>TRBV19|-|TRBJ1-2|-
TGTGCCAGTAGTGCCTCCGGGGTTACGGGGTACACCTTC
CASSASGVTGYTF
>TRBV6-1|TRBD2|TRBJ2-3|-
TGTGCCAGCAGTAGCTGGACTAGTGATACGCAGTATTTT
CASSSWTSDTQYF
>TRBV28|-|TRBJ1-4|-
TGTGCCAGCAGTTTACCCGGACTGGCAACTAATGAAAAACTGTTTTTT
CASSLPGLATNEKLFF
>TRBV5-1|-|TRBJ2-3|-
TGCGCCAGCAGCCTGGGACAAAGCACAGATACGCAGTATTTT
CASSLGQSTDTQYF
>TRBV5-6|TRBD2|TRBJ2-7|-
TGTGCCAGCAGCAGTTGGACTAGCGGGAGGAGGGAGCAGTACTTC
CASSSWTSGRREQYF
>TRBV4-1|TRBD2|TRBJ2-1|-
TGCGCCAGCAGCCAAGTTTGGACTAGCGGGGGGGCTGACTACAATGAGCAGTTCTTC
CASSQVWTSGGADYNEQFF
>TRBV2|TRBD2|TRBJ2-7|-
TGTGCCAGCAGTGAAGCCCTAGCGGGACCAATCTACGAGCAGTACTTC
CASSEALAGPIYEQYF
>TRBV7-9|TRBD2|TRBJ2-5|few
TGTGCCAGCAGCTTATTGACAGCGTCGGGAGGGGGGACCCAGTACTTC
CASSLLTASGGGTQYF
>TRBV4-2|TRBD2|TRBJ2-3|once
TGTGCCAGCAGCCAAGACGTAGCGGGGGGGCCAACAGATACGCAGTATTTT
CASSQDVAGGPTDTQYF
>TRBV10-3|-|TRBJ2-2|-
TGTGCCATCAGTCGGTCCCAGGGATTGAACACCGGGGAGCTGTTTTTT
CAISRSQGLNTGELFF
>TRBV5-6|-|TRBJ2-3|-
TGTGCCAGCAGCCCGGGACTTTCCTTAAGCACAGATACGCAGTATTTT
CASSPGLSLSTDTQYF
>TRBV19|-|TRBJ2-2|-
TGTGCCAGTAGGGTCGGCAGGGATCGGACCGGGGAGCTGTTTTTT
CASRVGRDRTGELFF
>TRBV19|-|TRBJ1-5|medium-sized
TGTGCCAGTAGTATAGCGGACAATCAGCCCCAGCATTTT
CASSIADNQPQHF
>TRBV4-3|-|TRBJ1-2|-
TGCGCCAGCAGCCAAGAGGGGGAGGCGGGGGCATACTATGGCTACACCTTC
CASSQEGEAGAYYGYTF
>TRBV2|TRBD2|TRBJ2-5|-
TGTGCCAGCAGTGAGGAGCGGGAGGGCCTCGGTGAGACCCAGTACTTC
CASSEEREGLGETQYF
>TRBV18|-|TRBJ2-5|few
TGTGCCAGCTCACCTTTAATCGGGGAGTCCCAAGAGACCCAGTACTTC
CASSPLIGESQETQYF
>TRBV9|TRBD2|TRBJ2-5|-
TGTGCCAGCAGCCCCGGGACTAGCGGGGGGTATCAAGAGACCCAGTACTTC
CASSPGTSGGYQETQYF
>TRBV4-3|-|TRBJ2-1|-
TGCGCCAGCAGCCAAGAAGAAGTAAGGTTTGTGGGAAGCTCCTACAATGAGCAGTTCTTC
CASSQEEVRFVGSSYNEQFF
>TRBV5-1|-|TRBJ2-5|-
TGCGCCAGCAGCCGGCAAGAGACCCAGTACTTC
CASSRQETQYF
>TRBV5-4|TRBD2|TRBJ2-3|-
TGTGCCAGCAGCCGATGGACTAGCGGCACAGATACGCAGTATTTT
CASSRWTSGTDTQYF
>TRBV29-1|-|TRBJ1-1|few
TGCAGCGTTGAAAAAACAGCGAACACTGAAGCTTTCTTT
CSVEKTANTEAFF
>TRBV7-9|-|TRBJ1-6|few
TGTGCCAGCAGCTTACAGGGGCAAACACCCCTCCACTTT
CASSLQGQTPLHF
>TRBV9|-|TRBJ1-4|-
TGTGCCAGCAGCGTAGGTAAAGGCACTAATGAAAAACTGTTTTTT
CASSVGKGTNEKLFF
>TRBV5-8|-|TRBJ1-3|-
TGTGCCAGCAGCTTGGCCTGGGCTAGCGGAAACACCATATATTTT
CASSLAWASGNTIYF
>TRBV5-1|TRBD1|TRBJ2-7|few
TGCGCCAGCAGGGGGACAGCGATAGCACCGGGACGATCCCCGACCGCGTCCTACGAGCAGTACTTC
CASRGTAIAPGRSPTASYEQYF
>TRBV5-1|TRBD2|TRBJ2-3|-
TGCGCCAGCAGCTTGGTAGCGGGAGGGCCGGTGACGGCGCAGTATTTT
CASSLVAGGPVTAQYF
>TRBV6-6|-|TRBJ2-1|-
TGTGCCAGCAGTTTGTTAGGGGACAATGAGCAGTTCTTC
CASSLLGDNEQFF
>TRBV10-2|TRBD1|TRBJ1-1|-
TGCGCCAGCAGGACAGGGCACAGGGAGGGGACTGAAGCTTTCTTT
CASRTGHREGTEAFF